This T cell receptor (beta chain) is from a study of PD-L1 blockade in urothelial cancer. Turning to the study itself: There were a median of about 140,000 T cells in blood samples.

Trimming took off 2 bases at V and 2 bases at J, with 9 bases between the two ends. This CDR3 contains 14 residues. In germline, CDR1 is SGHRS, CDR2 YFSETQ. Method: immunoSEQ multiplex PCR; TCRdb's copy keeps in-frame clones and lacks some. The sample shows fewer than 50,000 clones, 80% to 95% of them seen only once. This material consisted of PBMCs, taken around atezolizumab (anti-PD-L1) treatment. This clonotype was obtained from a man between 65 and 80 years old with urothelial cancer. The J gene is TRBJ2-3, the V gene TRBV5-1; TRBD1 might be the D (5 bases). Here the CDR3 reads CASSFRQPTDTQYF. DNA of the CDR3: TGCGCCAGCAGCTTCCGACAGCCCACAGATACGCAGTATTTT.